This entry lists 20 T cell receptor beta chains sequenced from one sample in a study of T cell responses to AZD1222 COVID-19 vaccine. The table came from immunoSEQ multiplex PCR; TCRdb's copy has only in-frame clones and leaves some out. The data hold around 120,000 clones, with about 90% observed a single time. Sequenced material: peripheral blood, taken 28 days after the second AZD1222 dose. The source is an adult who received the AZD1222 COVID-19 vaccine.

Concerning this clone: Other DNA sequences within the sample encode an identical CDR3. The chain uses TRBV14 and TRBJ1-2; D is undetermined. Trimming removed 4 bases from V and 5 bases from J, with 11 bases in between. The CDR3 consists of 13 residues. Germline lookup yields CDR1 SGHDN and CDR2 FVKESK. For the CDR3, the DNA is TGTGCCAGCAGCCCGGGGTACCGTTATGGCTACACCTTC. Encoded protein: CASSPGYRYGYTF.

This sequence joins TRBV29-1 and TRBJ2-1; 8 nucleotides align to TRBD1. The trim removed 3 bases at V and 7 bases at J, leaving 8 bases unmatched. The CDR3 has 14 amino acids. The V gene's germline CDR1 is SQVTM and CDR2 ANQGSEA. CDR3 bases: TGCAGCGTTGACCAGGGGGCCCGGGGGAATGAGCAGTTCTTC. This sequence encodes CSVDQGARGNEQFF.

V and J are TRBV28 and TRBJ1-3; D call uncertain. The length of the CDR3 is 16 residues. CDR1 and CDR2 (germline): MDHEN, SYDVKM. V lost 6 bases to trimming and J lost 0 bases, with 15 bases between them. This CDR3 reads CASRESVYFSGNTIYF. For the CDR3, the DNA is TGTGCCAGCAGAGAGTCGGTTTACTTCTCTGGAAACACCATATATTTT.

V usage is TRBV10-3 and J usage is TRBJ1-3; D is unclear. V was shortened by 0 bases and J by 2 bases, with 8 bases between the two germline ends. From germline, CDR1 is ENHRY and CDR2 SYGVKD. This CDR3 region has 15 residues. The DNA for the CDR3 is TGTGCCATCAGTGAGTCTGTCACAGCTGGAAACACCATATATTTT. Its protein is CAISESVTAGNTIYF.

The gene calls are TRBV28 and TRBJ2-5, with 8 nucleotides matching TRBD2. Unmatched junction bases numbered 9, after V lost 5 bases and J lost 4 bases. The CDR3 is 15 amino acids. Germline V lookup: CDR1 MDHEN, CDR2 SYDVKM. The chain's CDR3 is CASSPRGSGVETQYF. The CDR3 nucleotides are TGTGCCAGCAGTCCCCGGGGTAGCGGGGTAGAGACCCAGTACTTC.

The genes are TRBV27 and TRBJ2-7, with 7 bases lining up with TRBD1. There are 15 residues in the CDR3. V lost 5 bases to trimming and J lost 2 bases; unmatched junction nucleotides: 9. Germline values: CDR1 MNHEY, CDR2 SMNVEV (reference sequence). Here the CDR3 DNA reads TGTGCCAGCAGTCTTGACAGGGTAACTACCTACGAGCAGTACTTC. This translates into CASSLDRVTTYEQYF.

The V gene is TRBV7-2, the J gene TRBJ1-5, with D possibly TRBD1 on 6 matching bases. Trimming shortened V by 5 bases and J by 7 bases, and 18 bases separated the two germline ends. From germline, CDR1 is SGHTA and CDR2 FQGNSA. The CDR3 is 15 residues long. The CDR3 protein is CASSHNSQGSQPQHF. The CDR3 DNA is TGTGCCAGCAGCCACAACTCACAGGGTAGCCAGCCCCAGCATTTT.

The chain is built from TRBV5-1 and TRBJ2-5; 14 bases are a match to TRBD2. J gave up 4 bases and V 4 bases, and 6 bases lay outside the gene matches. The CDR3 sequence is 16 residues long. Looked up from germline, CDR1 is SGHRS and CDR2 is YFSETQ. CDR3 in amino acids: CASSRWTSGGRETQYF. DNA for the CDR3: TGCGCCAGCAGCCGTTGGACTAGCGGGGGGCGAGAGACCCAGTACTTC. Drawing the rest from reference TRBV5-1 and TRBJ2-5, the complete variable domain is KAGVTQTPRYLIKTRGQQVTLSCSPISGHRSVSWYQQTPGQGLQFLFEYFSETQRNKGNFPGRFSGRQFSNSRSEMNVSTLELGDSALYLCASSRWTSGGRETQYFGPGTRLLVL.

The chain employs TRBV27 and TRBJ1-6; 8 bases align to TRBD1. CDR3 length: 13 residues. CDR1 MNHEY and CDR2 SMNVEV come from the germline V gene (reference sequence). The trim removed 7 bases at V and 8 bases at J, leaving 4 bases unmatched. The CDR3 loop is CASKLTGDSPLHF. Here the CDR3 DNA reads TGTGCCAGCAAGCTGACAGGGGATTCACCCCTCCACTTT.

This chain connects TRBV7-9 to TRBJ2-3; no reliable D call. Germline V lookup: CDR1 SEHNR, CDR2 FQNEAQ (reference sequence). There are 13 residues in the CDR3. With 5 bases removed from V and 4 bases from J, the gap between germline ends came to 10 bases. CDR3 residues: CASSNIGADTQYF. CDR3 coding DNA: TGTGCCAGCAGCAATATCGGCGCAGATACGCAGTATTTT.

This sequence joins TRBV5-6 and TRBJ1-3, with D perhaps TRBD1 (6 bases). This CDR3 comprises 14 residues. Trimming left V 3 bases short and J 3 bases short, with 10 bases between. The germline CDR1 and CDR2 sequences are SGHDT and YYEEEE. The DNA for the CDR3 is TGTGCCAGCAGCTACACAGGGTTTGGAAACACCATATATTTT. Amino acid sequence: CASSYTGFGNTIYF.

This chain uses TRBV19 with TRBJ1-1, with D hard to call. This CDR3 region has 13 residues. The ends were cut back, 5 bases at V and 0 bases at J, with 7 bases in the middle. CDR1 is LNHDA, CDR2 SQIVND, per germline (reference sequence). The CDR3 DNA sequence: TGTGCCAGTAGTGCCGAGATGAACACTGAAGCTTTCTTT. Translated, it gives CASSAEMNTEAFF.

The chain is built from TRBV28 and TRBJ2-7; 8 bases line up with TRBD1. V shed 6 bases and J 2 bases; nucleotides not matched to a gene: 6. This CDR3 contains 14 residues. Looked up from germline, CDR1 is MDHEN and CDR2 is SYDVKM. The CDR3 DNA sequence: TGTGCCAGCAGGTACACAGGGGGACCCTACGAGCAGTACTTC. Translated: CASRYTGGPYEQYF.

The chain employs TRBV28 and TRBJ1-3; TRBD1 agrees at 9 bases. V was clipped by 6 bases and J by 3 bases; unmatched bases: 15. The CDR3 is 18 residues long. Germline-derived CDR1 and CDR2 are MDHEN and SYDVKM. This CDR3 is CASSPPRLGQGVGNTIYF. In DNA, the CDR3 is TGTGCCAGCAGCCCTCCACGCCTGGGACAGGGTGTTGGAAACACCATATATTTT.

The J gene is TRBJ2-6, the V gene TRBV19; 7 bases are a match to TRBD1. Germline V gene sequence: CDR1 LNHDA, CDR2 SQIVND (reference sequence). The trim removed 7 bases at V and 0 bases at J, leaving 9 bases unmatched. This CDR3 region has 17 residues. The CDR3 DNA reads as TGTGCCAGTAAACCGGGACAGACCAACTCTGGGGCCAACGTCCTGACTTTC. Its translation is CASKPGQTNSGANVLTF.

The CDR3 loop reads CASSENGPRGYTF. In nucleotides, the CDR3 is TGCGCCAGCAGTGAAAACGGACCCAGAGGCTACACCTTC. The gene calls are TRBV10-1 and TRBJ1-2; D is uncertain. V gave up 3 bases and J gave up 8 bases, with 13 bases separating them. Germline loops: CDR1 WNHNN, CDR2 SYGVQD (reference sequence). The CDR3 totals 13 residues.

The chain combines TRBV5-1 with TRBJ2-1; TRBD2 matches at 14 bases. This CDR3 region has 15 residues. The germline V gene encodes CDR1 SGHRS and CDR2 YFSETQ. Unmatched junction bases numbered 4, after V lost 3 bases and J lost 8 bases. The chain's CDR3 is CASSYGTSGSHEQFF. The CDR3 region has the DNA TGCGCCAGCAGCTACGGGACTAGCGGGAGTCATGAGCAGTTCTTC.

This rearrangement joins TRBV30 to TRBJ2-7; maybe TRBD2 (6 bases). The V gene lost 0 bases and the J gene lost 1 base, with 10 bases spanning the gap. The CDR3 is 14 amino acids. Germline-derived CDR1 and CDR2 are GTSNPN and SVGIG (reference sequence). The DNA of the CDR3 is TGTGCCTGGAGTGTACCGGGACTTTCCTACGAGCAGTACTTC. It translates to CAWSVPGLSYEQYF.

This chain uses TRBV18 with TRBJ2-3; 9 bases line up with TRBD1. CDR3 size: 15 residues. After removal of 6 bases from V and 1 base from J, the junction contained 5 bases not matched to a gene. In germline, CDR1 is KGHSH, CDR2 LQKENI. CDR3 sequence (DNA): TGTGCCAGCTCCCCCTGGACAGGGGGCACAGATACGCAGTATTTT. Translating gives CASSPWTGGTDTQYF.

The chain combines TRBV18 with TRBJ2-5, with 10 nucleotides matching TRBD1. The junction had 6 bases not matched to a gene; V was cut back by 3 bases and J by 5 bases. Germline values: CDR1 KGHSH, CDR2 LQKENI. CDR3 size: 15 residues. The CDR3, as DNA: TGTGCCAGCTCACCTCAGACAGGGGGCTTGGAGACCCAGTACTTC. As protein: CASSPQTGGLETQYF.